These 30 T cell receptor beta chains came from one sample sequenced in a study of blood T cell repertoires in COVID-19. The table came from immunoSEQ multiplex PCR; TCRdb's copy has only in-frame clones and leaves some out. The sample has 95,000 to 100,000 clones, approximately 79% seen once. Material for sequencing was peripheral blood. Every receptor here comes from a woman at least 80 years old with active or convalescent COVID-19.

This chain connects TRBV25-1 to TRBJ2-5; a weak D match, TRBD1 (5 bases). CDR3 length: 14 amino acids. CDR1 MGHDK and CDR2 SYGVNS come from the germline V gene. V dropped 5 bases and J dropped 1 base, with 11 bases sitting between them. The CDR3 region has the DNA TGTGCCAGCAGTAAGGGGATGGGCCAAGAGACCCAGTACTTC. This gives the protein CASSKGMGQETQYF.

The CDR3 sequence is CASSQVQAGAGYNEQFF. In nucleotides, the CDR3 is TGTGCCAGCAGCCAAGTGCAAGCGGGAGCCGGGTACAATGAGCAGTTCTTC. The chain carries TRBV14 and TRBJ2-1, with 8 bases identical to TRBD2. Losses at the gene ends were 1 base for V and 4 bases for J; bases not matched to a gene: 9. The CDR3 totals 17 residues. Germline lookup yields CDR1 SGHDN and CDR2 FVKESK.

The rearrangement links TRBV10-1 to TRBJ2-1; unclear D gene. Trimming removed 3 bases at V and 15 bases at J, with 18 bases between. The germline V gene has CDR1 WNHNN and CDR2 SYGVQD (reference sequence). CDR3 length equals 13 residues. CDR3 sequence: CASSEGARLPSFF. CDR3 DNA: TGCGCCAGCAGTGAAGGCGCGCGGCTGCCATCGTTCTTC.

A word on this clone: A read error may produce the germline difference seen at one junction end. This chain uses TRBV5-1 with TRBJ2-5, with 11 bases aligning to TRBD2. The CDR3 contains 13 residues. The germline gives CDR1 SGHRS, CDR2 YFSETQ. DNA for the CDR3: TGTGCCAGCGCCGGGACTAGCGGCGAGACCCAGTACTTC. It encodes CASAGTSGETQYF.

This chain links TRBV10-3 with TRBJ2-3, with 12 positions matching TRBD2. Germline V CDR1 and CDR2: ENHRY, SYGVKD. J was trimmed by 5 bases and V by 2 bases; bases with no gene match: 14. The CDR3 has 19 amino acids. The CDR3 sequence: CAISETQLTSGSARDTQYF. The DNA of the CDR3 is TGTGCCATCAGTGAGACCCAACTGACTAGCGGGAGCGCTAGAGATACGCAGTATTTT.

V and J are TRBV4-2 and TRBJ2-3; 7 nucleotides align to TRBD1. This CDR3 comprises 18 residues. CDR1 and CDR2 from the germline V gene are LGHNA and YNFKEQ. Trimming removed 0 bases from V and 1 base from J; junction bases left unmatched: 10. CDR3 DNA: TGTGCCAGCAGCCAAGACCCCGCGACCGGGACAGGCACAGATACGCAGTATTTT. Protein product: CASSQDPATGTGTDTQYF.

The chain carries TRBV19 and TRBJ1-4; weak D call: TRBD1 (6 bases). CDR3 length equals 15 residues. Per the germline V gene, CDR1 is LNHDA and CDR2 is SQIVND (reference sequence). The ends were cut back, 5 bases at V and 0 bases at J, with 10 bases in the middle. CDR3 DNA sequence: TGTGCCAGTAGTCCTTGGACAGCAACTAATGAAAAACTGTTTTTT. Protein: CASSPWTATNEKLFF.

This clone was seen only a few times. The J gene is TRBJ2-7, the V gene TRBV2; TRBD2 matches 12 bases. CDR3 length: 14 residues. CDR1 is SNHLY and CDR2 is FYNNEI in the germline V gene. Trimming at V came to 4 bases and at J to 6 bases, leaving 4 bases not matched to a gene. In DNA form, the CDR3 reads TGTGCCAGCAGTGGGCTAGCGGGAGGGTCCGAGCAGTACTTC. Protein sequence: CASSGLAGGSEQYF.

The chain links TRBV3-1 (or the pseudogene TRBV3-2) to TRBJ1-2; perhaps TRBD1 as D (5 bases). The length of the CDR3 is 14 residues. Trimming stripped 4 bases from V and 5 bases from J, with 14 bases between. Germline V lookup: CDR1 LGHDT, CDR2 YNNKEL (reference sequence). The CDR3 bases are TGTGCCAGCAGCCCCCCCGGGGGTTGGTATGGCTACACCTTC. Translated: CASSPPGGWYGYTF.

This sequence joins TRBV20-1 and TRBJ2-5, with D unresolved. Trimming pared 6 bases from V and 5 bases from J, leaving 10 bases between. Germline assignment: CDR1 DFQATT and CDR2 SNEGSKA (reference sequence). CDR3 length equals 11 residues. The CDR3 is CSARTTETQYF. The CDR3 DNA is TGCAGTGCGAGAACAACGGAGACCCAGTACTTC.

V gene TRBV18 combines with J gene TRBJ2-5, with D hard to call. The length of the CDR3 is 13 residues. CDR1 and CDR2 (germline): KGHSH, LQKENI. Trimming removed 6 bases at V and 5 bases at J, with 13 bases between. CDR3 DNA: TGTGCCAGCTCGCCGAACCTGGAGGAGACCCAGTACTTC. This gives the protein CASSPNLEETQYF.

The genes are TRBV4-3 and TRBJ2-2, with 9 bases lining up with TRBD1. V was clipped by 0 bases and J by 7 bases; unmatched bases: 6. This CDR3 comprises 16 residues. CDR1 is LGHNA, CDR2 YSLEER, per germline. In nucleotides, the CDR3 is TGCGCCAGCAGCCAAGAGGGACAGGGTGGGATCGGGGAGCTGTTTTTT. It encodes CASSQEGQGGIGELFF.

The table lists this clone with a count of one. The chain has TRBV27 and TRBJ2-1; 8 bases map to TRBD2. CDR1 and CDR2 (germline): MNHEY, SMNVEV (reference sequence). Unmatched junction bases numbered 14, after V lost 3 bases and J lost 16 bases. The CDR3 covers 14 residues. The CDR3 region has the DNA TGTGCCAGCAGTTTGCACCCGGGGCGGGAGGCCGCCTTCTTC. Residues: CASSLHPGREAAFF.

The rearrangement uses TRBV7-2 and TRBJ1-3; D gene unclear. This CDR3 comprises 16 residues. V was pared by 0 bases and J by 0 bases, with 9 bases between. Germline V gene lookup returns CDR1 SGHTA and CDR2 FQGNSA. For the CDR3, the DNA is TGTGCCAGCAGCTTAGCGAGAGGGATCTCTGGAAACACCATATATTTT. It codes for CASSLARGISGNTIYF.

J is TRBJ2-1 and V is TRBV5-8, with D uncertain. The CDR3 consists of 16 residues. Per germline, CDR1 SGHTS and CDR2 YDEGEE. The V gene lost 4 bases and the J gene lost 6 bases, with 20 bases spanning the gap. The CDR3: CASSRHVTSNRNEQFF. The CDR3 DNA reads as TGTGCCAGCAGCCGACACGTGACCTCTAACCGCAATGAGCAGTTCTTC.

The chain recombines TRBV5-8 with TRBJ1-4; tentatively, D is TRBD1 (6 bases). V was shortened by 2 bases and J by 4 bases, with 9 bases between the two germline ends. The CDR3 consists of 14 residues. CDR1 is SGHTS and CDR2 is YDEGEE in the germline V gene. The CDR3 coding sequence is TGTGCCAGCAGCTTACAGGGATTTAATGAAAAACTGTTTTTT. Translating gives CASSLQGFNEKLFF.

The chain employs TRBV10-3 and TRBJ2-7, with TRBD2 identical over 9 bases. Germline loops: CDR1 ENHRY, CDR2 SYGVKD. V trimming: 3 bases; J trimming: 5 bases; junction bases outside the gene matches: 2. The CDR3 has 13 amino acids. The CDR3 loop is CAISDLAGDEQYF. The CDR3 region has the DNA TGTGCCATCAGTGATTTAGCGGGGGACGAGCAGTACTTC.

The CDR3 spells CASSRSGTGSGYGYTF. The CDR3 bases are TGTGCCAGCAGTAGATCCGGGACAGGGAGCGGCTATGGCTACACCTTC. The chain joins TRBV28 to TRBJ1-2; 9 bases align to TRBD1. Trimming took 5 bases from V and 4 from J; bases not matched to a gene: 11. CDR1 MDHEN and CDR2 SYDVKM come from the germline V gene. This CDR3 comprises 16 residues.

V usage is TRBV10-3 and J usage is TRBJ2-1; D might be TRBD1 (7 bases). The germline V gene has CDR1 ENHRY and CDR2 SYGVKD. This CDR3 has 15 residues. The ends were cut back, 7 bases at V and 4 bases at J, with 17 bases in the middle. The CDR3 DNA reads TGTGCCATCACAGGTGACGGGGGACAGTACAATGAGCAGTTCTTC. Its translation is CAITGDGGQYNEQFF.

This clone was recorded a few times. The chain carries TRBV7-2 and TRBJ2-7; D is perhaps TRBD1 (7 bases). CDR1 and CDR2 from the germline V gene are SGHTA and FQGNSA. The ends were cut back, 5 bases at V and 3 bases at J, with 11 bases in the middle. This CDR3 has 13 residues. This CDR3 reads CASSRGTDYEQYF. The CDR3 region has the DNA TGTGCCAGCAGCCGGGGGACAGACTACGAGCAGTACTTC.

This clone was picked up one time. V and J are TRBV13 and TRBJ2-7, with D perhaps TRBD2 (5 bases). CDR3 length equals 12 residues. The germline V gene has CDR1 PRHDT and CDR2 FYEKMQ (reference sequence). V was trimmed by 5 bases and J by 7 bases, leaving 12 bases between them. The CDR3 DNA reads TGTGCCAGCAGCCCGGGCCCGGGGGAGCAGTACTTC. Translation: CASSPGPGEQYF.

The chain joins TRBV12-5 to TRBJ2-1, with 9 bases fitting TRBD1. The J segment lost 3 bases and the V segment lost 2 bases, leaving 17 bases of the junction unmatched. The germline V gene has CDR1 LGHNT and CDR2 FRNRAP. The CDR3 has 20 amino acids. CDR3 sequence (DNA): TGTGCTAGTGGTTTGCCCCCTGGGACAGGGTTCCTAAGCGGCTACAATGAGCAGTTCTTC. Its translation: CASGLPPGTGFLSGYNEQFF.

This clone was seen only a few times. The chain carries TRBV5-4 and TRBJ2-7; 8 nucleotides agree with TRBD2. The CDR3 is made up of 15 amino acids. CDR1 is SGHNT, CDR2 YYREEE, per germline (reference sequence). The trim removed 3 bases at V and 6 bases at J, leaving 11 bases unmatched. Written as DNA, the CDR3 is TGTGCCAGCAGCTCGGGAGGGGACTCGGGGCTCGAGCAGTACTTC. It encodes CASSSGGDSGLEQYF.

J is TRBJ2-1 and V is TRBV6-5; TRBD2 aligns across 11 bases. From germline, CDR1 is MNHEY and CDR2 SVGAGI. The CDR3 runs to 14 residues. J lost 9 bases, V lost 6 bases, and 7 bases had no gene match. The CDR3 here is CASSLTSGKVEQFF. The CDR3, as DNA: TGTGCCAGCAGCCTGACTAGCGGGAAGGTTGAGCAGTTCTTC.

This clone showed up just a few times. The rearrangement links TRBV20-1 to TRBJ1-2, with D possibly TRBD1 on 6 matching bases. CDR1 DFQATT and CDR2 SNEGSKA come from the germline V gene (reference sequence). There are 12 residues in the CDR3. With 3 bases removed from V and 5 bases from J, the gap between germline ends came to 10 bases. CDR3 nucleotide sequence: TGCAGTGCTAGTCCAGGGGAATATGGCTACACCTTC. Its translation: CSASPGEYGYTF.

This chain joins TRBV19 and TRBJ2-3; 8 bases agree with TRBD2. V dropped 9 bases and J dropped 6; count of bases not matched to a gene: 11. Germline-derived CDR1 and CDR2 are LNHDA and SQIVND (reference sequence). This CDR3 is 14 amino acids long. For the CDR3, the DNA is TGTGCCAGCAAAGGGCGAGCGGGAGATGATACGCAGTATTTT. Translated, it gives CASKGRAGDDTQYF.

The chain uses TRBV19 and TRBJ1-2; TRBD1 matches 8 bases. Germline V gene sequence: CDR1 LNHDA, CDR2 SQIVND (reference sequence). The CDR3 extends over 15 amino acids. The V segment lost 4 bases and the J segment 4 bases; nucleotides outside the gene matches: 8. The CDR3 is CASSRGTGGRYGYTF. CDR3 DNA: TGTGCCAGTAGTAGGGGGACAGGCGGGCGCTATGGCTACACCTTC.

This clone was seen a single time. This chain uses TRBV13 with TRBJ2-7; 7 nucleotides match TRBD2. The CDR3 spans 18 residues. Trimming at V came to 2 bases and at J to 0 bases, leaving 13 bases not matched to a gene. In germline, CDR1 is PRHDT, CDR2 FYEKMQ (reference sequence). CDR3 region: CASSLSLGLAVSSYEQYF. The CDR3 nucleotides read TGTGCCAGCAGCTTATCTTTGGGGCTAGCGGTGAGCTCCTACGAGCAGTACTTC.

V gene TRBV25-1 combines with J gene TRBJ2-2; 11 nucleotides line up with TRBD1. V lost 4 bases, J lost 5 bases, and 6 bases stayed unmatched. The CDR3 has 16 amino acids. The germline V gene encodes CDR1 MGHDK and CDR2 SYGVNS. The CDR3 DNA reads TGTGCCAGCAGTGTCGGACAGGGGGCGTTAACCGGGGAGCTGTTTTTT. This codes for CASSVGQGALTGELFF.

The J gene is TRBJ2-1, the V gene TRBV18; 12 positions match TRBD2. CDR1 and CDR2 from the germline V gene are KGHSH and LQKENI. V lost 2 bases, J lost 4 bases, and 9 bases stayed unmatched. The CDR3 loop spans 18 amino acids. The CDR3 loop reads CASSPFETSGSSYNEQFF. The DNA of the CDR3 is TGTGCCAGCTCACCATTCGAGACTAGCGGGAGTTCGTACAATGAGCAGTTCTTC.